The rows below give T cell receptor beta chains drawn from one sample of a study of cytomegalovirus exposure and HLA in healthy donors. Only in-frame clones appear in the TCRdb table, and some are missing; sequencing was by immunoSEQ multiplex PCR. The sample shows approximately 250,000 clones, roughly 81% of them seen only once. The source material was PBMCs. The receptors originated from a girl aged 2 to 9 in good health and CMV-seronegative. Both conserved end residues are part of each CDR3.

V gene,J gene,CDR3 protein
TRBV7-9,TRBJ2-7,CSSSSPPDRFDEQYF
TRBV5-1,.,CASSRDRGEQYF
TRBV5-1,TRBJ1-1,CASRLIQGAFTEAFF
TRBV10-3,TRBJ2-3,CAISSGGGGTDTQYF
TRBV29-1,TRBJ1-1,CSVGTGRDTEAFF
TRBV27,TRBJ1-1,CASKIQGLNTEAFF
TRBV7-6,TRBJ2-1,CASSLGSGTFSYNEQFF
TRBV6-6,TRBJ2-1,CASSRGAGRAQNEQFF
TRBV2,TRBJ2-7,CASITGARGIEQYF
TRBV2,TRBJ2-4,CASSTGTGGNIQYF
TRBV11-2,TRBJ2-7,CASSLGDKIYEQYF
TRBV6-6,TRBJ2-7,CASGLGGEYEQYF
TRBV30,TRBJ2-7,CAWSGIVGRGSYEQYF
TRBV11-3,TRBJ1-2,CASSFPTGVWYGYTF
TRBV6-5,TRBJ2-5,CASGGGETQYF
TRBV5-1,TRBJ2-1,CASSLGLYNEQFF